The entry that follows covers one T cell receptor beta chain sequence. The entry originates in a study of blood T cell repertoires in COVID-19. Looking at the study overall: The study drew acute and convalescent COVID-19 samples from the United States, Italy and Spain.

In the original analysis: Nucleated cell number was recorded as an estimate derived from reference gene primer amplification. Method: immunoSEQ multiplex PCR; TCRdb's copy keeps in-frame clones and lacks some. V and J calls plus clone size are reproduced from that table; the DNA served to infer D and trimming. The table lists almost 200,000 clones, around 85% of them singletons, with 0.85% to 0.95% in the top ten. The TCR was taken from a man in his 60s with COVID-19, enrolled during active disease. The material sequenced was peripheral blood.

CDR3 nucleotide sequence: TGTGCCAGCTCACAAGGACAAGGCTACGAGCAGTACTTC. It codes for CASSQGQGYEQYF. The chain combines TRBV18 with TRBJ2-7, with a tentative D call TRBD1 (5 bases). The CDR3 sequence is 13 residues long. CDR1 and CDR2 (germline): KGHSH, LQKENI. Trimming stripped 4 bases from V and 3 bases from J, with 10 bases between.